Below, 25 T cell receptor beta chains from the same sample are listed, as sequenced in a study of radiation and T cells in renal cell carcinoma. Time point indicated: blood 4 weeks post-SBRT, at nephrectomy. Treatment denoted: 15 Gy SBRT to primary tumor, nephrectomy 4 weeks later. Repertoires were generated with immunoSEQ multiplex PCR, while TCRdb's copy carries only in-frame clones and drops some. The sample contains about 77,000 clones, roughly 85% of which appear only once. The sequenced sample was blood, obtained from a patient whose treatment included radiotherapy and nephrectomy. The receptors derive from a woman aged 60 to 75 with renal cell carcinoma.

This clone showed up just a few times. The CDR3 loop is CASSSEIRDGTEAFF. In DNA, the CDR3 is TGTGCCAGCAGCTCGGAGATCAGGGATGGCACTGAAGCTTTCTTT. The chain combines TRBV5-4 with TRBJ1-1, with D possibly matching TRBD1 (5 bases). The ends were cut back, 3 bases at V and 4 bases at J, with 16 bases in the middle. Germline CDR1 is SGHNT and CDR2 is YYREEE (reference sequence). The CDR3 has 15 residues.

The chain employs TRBV28 and TRBJ2-2; no clear D gene. Germline CDR1 reads MDHEN; CDR2 reads SYDVKM. With 2 bases removed from V and 0 bases from J, the gap between germline ends came to 10 bases. The CDR3 sequence is 16 residues long. The DNA of the CDR3 is TGTGCCAGCAGTTTAATAGGCTATTCGAACACCGGGGAGCTGTTTTTT. This sequence encodes CASSLIGYSNTGELFF.

CDR3 nucleotides: TGTGCCAGCAGCTTGGGGGTGAGCAATCAGCCCCAGCATTTT. Translation: CASSLGVSNQPQHF. This chain uses TRBV5-5 with TRBJ1-5; D is unresolved. The V gene's germline CDR1 is SGHKS and CDR2 YYEKEE (reference sequence). CDR3 length: 14 amino acids. Trimming shortened V by 0 bases and J by 1 base, and 5 bases separated the two germline ends. The entire variable domain, with the rest obtained from reference TRBV5-5 and TRBJ1-5, is as follows: DAGVTQSPTHLIKTRGQQVTLRCSPISGHKSVSWYQQVLGQGPQFIFQYYEKEERGRGNFPDRFSARQFPNYSSELNVNALLLGDSALYLCASSLGVSNQPQHFGDGTRLSIL.

The chain is built from TRBV11-1 and TRBJ2-2, with 8 positions matching TRBD1. CDR3 length: 15 amino acids. V dropped 6 bases and J dropped 2; count of bases not matched to a gene: 5. CDR1 is SGHAT, CDR2 FQDESV, per germline (reference sequence). CDR3 DNA: TGTGCCAGCAGGGTTGACAGGGGAAACACCGGGGAGCTGTTTTTT. This gives the protein CASRVDRGNTGELFF.

This sequence joins TRBV18 and TRBJ1-2; a weak D match, TRBD1 (6 bases). This CDR3 region has 13 residues. From germline, CDR1 is KGHSH and CDR2 LQKENI. V lost 0 bases and J lost 7, with 9 bases in between. The CDR3 spells CASSPPDRGGYTF. The CDR3 DNA reads as TGTGCCAGCTCACCACCGGACAGAGGTGGCTACACCTTC.

The rearrangement joins TRBV9 to TRBJ2-3; 7 bases align to TRBD1. With V trimmed by 3 bases and J by 1 base, 5 bases remained unmatched. The CDR3 spans 15 residues. The V gene's germline CDR1 is SGDLS and CDR2 YYNGEE. The CDR3 DNA reads as TGTGCCAGCAGCGCCCGACAGGGAGGCACAGATACGCAGTATTTT. Protein: CASSARQGGTDTQYF.

This clone has more than one count but fewer than ten. The gene calls are TRBV25-1 and TRBJ1-2; D is possibly TRBD1 (6 bases). Trimming cost V 4 bases and J 8 bases, with 14 bases left between them. The CDR3 is made up of 13 amino acids. Germline loops: CDR1 MGHDK, CDR2 SYGVNS. Here the CDR3 DNA reads TGTGCCAGCAGTGGGGGGCTCCTGTTAGGCTACACCTTC. Residues: CASSGGLLLGYTF.

The chain links TRBV28 to TRBJ1-5; TRBD1 is a possible D gene (5 bases). The CDR3 length is 15 residues. CDR1 MDHEN and CDR2 SYDVKM come from the germline V gene. Between the trimmed V and J ends, which lost 3 bases and 2 bases, there was a span of 11 bases. The DNA of the CDR3 is TGTGCCAGCAGTTTCCCCGGGGCGGGCAATCAGCCCCAGCATTTT. The encoded protein is CASSFPGAGNQPQHF.

V gene TRBV10-3 combines with J gene TRBJ1-3; the D gene is possibly TRBD1 (6 bases). The CDR3 contains 16 residues. Trimming cost V 3 bases and J 1 base, with 13 bases left between them. The germline CDR1 and CDR2 sequences are ENHRY and SYGVKD. For the CDR3, the DNA is TGTGCCATCAGTGATGCGCGGCAGGGGTCTGGAAACACCATATATTTT. As protein: CAISDARQGSGNTIYF.

This clone came up a few times. The V call is TRBV7-8, the J call TRBJ2-3, with 8 bases identical to TRBD1. The germline V gene encodes CDR1 SGHVS and CDR2 FQNEAQ. V lost 5 bases, J lost 2 bases, and 6 bases stayed unmatched. CDR3 length equals 15 residues. Here the CDR3 DNA reads TGTGCCAGCAGCACGAGACAGGGGTTCACAGATACGCAGTATTTT. Amino acid sequence: CASSTRQGFTDTQYF. The full variable domain, in which reference TRBV7-8 and TRBJ2-3 provide the parts outside the CDR3, is GAGVSQSPRYKVAKRGQDVALRCDPISGHVSLFWYQQALGQGPEFLTYFQNEAQLDKSGLPSDRFFAERPEGSVSTLKIQRTQQEDSAVYLCASSTRQGFTDTQYFGPGTRLTVL.

V and J are TRBV7-2 and TRBJ1-1; 7 positions match TRBD1. Germline V CDR1 and CDR2: SGHTA, FQGNSA. The junction had 7 bases not matched to a gene; V was cut back by 2 bases and J by 7 bases. This CDR3 contains 14 residues. In nucleotides, the CDR3 is TGTGCCAGCAGCTTACCGGGGACAGTAGATGAAGCTTTCTTT. This sequence encodes CASSLPGTVDEAFF.

This chain uses TRBV28 with TRBJ2-6; D unclear. Germline V CDR1 and CDR2: MDHEN, SYDVKM. V was trimmed by 5 bases and J by 2 bases, leaving 10 bases between them. This CDR3 has 15 amino acids. CDR3: CASSDPSTGANVLTF. CDR3 DNA: TGTGCCAGCAGTGACCCATCCACTGGGGCCAACGTCCTGACTTTC.

V usage is TRBV11-1 and J usage is TRBJ1-3, with D perhaps TRBD1 (6 bases). Trimming took 4 bases from V and 7 from J, leaving 14 bases between them. Germline V lookup: CDR1 SGHAT, CDR2 FQDESV (reference sequence). This CDR3 comprises 14 residues. The CDR3 DNA sequence: TGTGCCAGCAGCTGGGGACGGACAGTCAACACCATATATTTT. This gives the protein CASSWGRTVNTIYF.

The rearrangement uses TRBV19 and TRBJ1-6, with a weak D call TRBD1 (6 bases). V was trimmed by 6 bases and J by 9 bases, leaving 18 bases between them. The CDR3 extends over 15 amino acids. Germline CDR1 and CDR2: LNHDA and SQIVND (reference sequence). CDR3 in amino acids: CASSLGDTILSPLHF. The CDR3 DNA reads TGTGCCAGTAGCCTAGGGGACACTATACTTTCACCCCTCCACTTT.

J is TRBJ1-2 and V is TRBV12-5, with a tentative D call TRBD1 (6 bases). V was clipped by 1 base and J by 8 bases, with 17 bases between them. The CDR3 consists of 15 residues. Germline CDR1 and CDR2: LGHNT and FRNRAP. The chain's CDR3 is CASGLEQGSLVGYTF. In DNA, the CDR3 is TGTGCTAGTGGTTTGGAACAGGGATCCCTAGTAGGCTACACCTTC.

The chain carries TRBV23-1 and TRBJ2-3; D not resolved. TRBV23-1 is annotated as an ORF whose role is uncertain. Trimming took 5 bases from V and 6 from J, leaving 15 bases between them. This CDR3 has 14 residues. This CDR3 reads CASSFKGPRDTQYF. The CDR3 nucleotides read TGCGCCAGCAGTTTTAAAGGGCCGCGGGATACGCAGTATTTT.

The chain employs TRBV5-4 and TRBJ2-7; tentatively, D is TRBD2 (5 bases). From germline, CDR1 is SGHNT and CDR2 YYREEE (reference sequence). The V end lost 3 bases, the J end lost 3 bases, and 10 bases lay between the germline ends. The CDR3 consists of 13 residues. CDR3 protein: CASSWRVDYEQYF. CDR3 coding DNA: TGTGCCAGCAGCTGGCGGGTGGACTACGAGCAGTACTTC.

The rearrangement links TRBV30 to TRBJ1-2; 11 nucleotides align to TRBD1. The CDR3 contains 14 residues. Trimming took 2 bases from V and 5 from J; bases not matched to a gene: 4. Germline values: CDR1 GTSNPN, CDR2 SVGIG (reference sequence). Here the CDR3 DNA reads TGTGCCTGGAGTCCCGGGACAGGGGGGTATGGCTACACCTTC. This gives the protein CAWSPGTGGYGYTF.

The chain joins TRBV6-1 to TRBJ1-2; no reliable D call. The CDR3 extends over 14 amino acids. Germline V gene data show CDR1 as MNHNS and CDR2 as SASEGT. V lost 0 bases and J lost 8, with 13 bases in between. CDR3 protein: CASSEARVPGGYTF. The CDR3 DNA follows: TGTGCCAGCAGTGAAGCGCGGGTACCAGGCGGCTACACCTTC.

The chain has TRBV19 and TRBJ2-1, with 9 nucleotides matching TRBD1. Trimming removed 4 bases from V and 6 bases from J; junction bases left unmatched: 10. The CDR3 length is 16 residues. The germline V gene has CDR1 LNHDA and CDR2 SQIVND (reference sequence). The CDR3 DNA reads as TGTGCCAGTAGTAGAACAGGGGGCGGATTGCGCAATGAGCAGTTCTTC. This translates into CASSRTGGGLRNEQFF.

This rearrangement joins TRBV6-1 to TRBJ1-6; 7 nucleotides align to TRBD1. The CDR3 has 14 residues. Germline V CDR1 and CDR2: MNHNS, SASEGT. V lost 5 bases and J lost 8; bases outside the gene matches: 6. CDR3 amino acids: CASSTRTGHSPLHF. CDR3 bases: TGTGCCAGCAGTACCCGGACAGGACATTCACCCCTCCACTTT.

This rearrangement joins TRBV19 to TRBJ2-2; D gene ambiguous. The germline gives CDR1 LNHDA, CDR2 SQIVND (reference sequence). The CDR3 has 12 amino acids. V lost 6 bases and J lost 6, with 8 bases in between. CDR3 residues: CASRTVAGELFF. The CDR3 DNA reads as TGTGCCAGTAGAACAGTCGCCGGGGAGCTGTTTTTT.

This clone was counted only a few times. The genes are TRBV29-1 and TRBJ1-1; TRBD1 might be the D (6 bases). Trimming removed 3 bases from V and 6 bases from J, with 14 bases in between. Germline V CDR1 and CDR2: SQVTM, ANQGSEA. This CDR3 is built from 13 residues. CDR3 DNA sequence: TGCAGCGTTGACAGGGGTGGAAGGGCTGAAGCTTTCTTT. Its translation: CSVDRGGRAEAFF.

The rearrangement links TRBV6-1 to TRBJ1-5; tentative D call: TRBD1 (5 bases). Germline CDR1 MNHNS, CDR2 SASEGT. Trimming removed 6 bases from V and 4 bases from J, with 10 bases in between. The CDR3 is 13 residues long. CDR3 loop: CASRFGHNQPQHF. The CDR3 DNA reads as TGTGCCAGCAGGTTTGGACATAATCAGCCCCAGCATTTT.

The V gene is TRBV7-9, the J gene TRBJ2-1; D call uncertain. The V gene's germline CDR1 is SEHNR and CDR2 FQNEAQ (reference sequence). V was trimmed by 4 bases and J by 7 bases, leaving 8 bases between them. The CDR3 totals 12 residues. CDR3 sequence: CASSSMGNEQFF. As DNA, the CDR3 is TGTGCCAGCAGCTCCATGGGTAATGAGCAGTTCTTC.